What follows are 18 T cell receptor beta chains derived from one specimen sequenced in a study of PD-L1 blockade in urothelial cancer. TCRdb's copy holds only in-frame clones and misses some; the assay was immunoSEQ multiplex PCR. The sample has tens of thousands of clones; over 75% are singletons. Time point reported: pretreatment peripheral blood. The sample was PBMCs, taken around atezolizumab (anti-PD-L1) treatment. These receptors originate from a man between 60 and 70 years old with urothelial cancer.

This chain joins TRBV11-3 and TRBJ1-1; maybe TRBD1 (5 bases). The CDR3 spans 14 residues. CDR1 SGHNT and CDR2 YENEEA come from the germline V gene. With 5 bases removed from V and 5 bases from J, the gap between germline ends came to 15 bases. The CDR3 nucleotides read TGTGCCAGCAGCCTCTCCCAAGGGGCTACTGAAGCTTTCTTT. Protein: CASSLSQGATEAFF.

The V and J genes are TRBV5-4 and TRBJ2-5; 9 nucleotides align to TRBD2. V was clipped by 4 bases and J by 5 bases; unmatched bases: 9. The CDR3 covers 15 residues. Per the germline V gene, CDR1 is SGHNT and CDR2 is YYREEE (reference sequence). The CDR3 coding sequence is TGTGCCAGCAGCCCCATGGGACTAGCAGCTGAGACCCAGTACTTC. This codes for CASSPMGLAAETQYF.

This clone has just a few counts. V gene TRBV7-6 combines with J gene TRBJ2-1; 10 positions match TRBD2. V lost 1 base to trimming and J lost 3 bases; unmatched junction nucleotides: 9. The CDR3 covers 18 residues. The germline V gene encodes CDR1 SGHVS and CDR2 FNYEAQ. As DNA, the CDR3 is TGTGCCAGCAGCTTAGGTTTGGCAGGACTAGCGGACTACAATGAGCAGTTCTTC. It encodes CASSLGLAGLADYNEQFF.

The chain is built from TRBV4-1 and TRBJ2-7; 9 bases fit TRBD1. The CDR3 is 16 amino acids. CDR1 MGHRA and CDR2 YSYEKL come from the germline V gene. V gave up 0 bases and J gave up 1 base; unmatched junction bases: 4. The chain's CDR3 is CASSQERQGGSYEQYF. CDR3 bases: TGCGCCAGCAGCCAAGAGAGACAGGGGGGTTCCTACGAGCAGTACTTC.

There are a few counts of this clone. The V and J genes are TRBV6-5 and TRBJ2-4; 11 bases match TRBD2. The junction had 5 bases not matched to a gene; V was cut back by 6 bases and J by 4 bases. The length of the CDR3 is 15 residues. CDR1 is MNHEY and CDR2 is SVGAGI in the germline V gene. The CDR3 DNA is TGTGCCAGCAGCCTTAGCGGGGGGGCAAAAAACATTCAGTACTTC. The encoded protein is CASSLSGGAKNIQYF.

The chain uses TRBV5-8 and TRBJ2-2; TRBD2 might be the D (5 bases). Germline V gene data show CDR1 as SGHTS and CDR2 as YDEGEE. This CDR3 spans 17 amino acids. V was trimmed by 0 bases and J by 2 bases, leaving 14 bases between them. In DNA, the CDR3 is TGTGCCAGCAGCTTGGCTGATACGGGATTAAACACCGGGGAGCTGTTTTTT. Its translation: CASSLADTGLNTGELFF.

This clone was picked up one time. The DNA of the CDR3 is TGTGCCAGCAGCCTGGGACAGGGAGTAACCTATGGCTACACCTTC. Protein: CASSLGQGVTYGYTF. This chain links TRBV6-5 with TRBJ1-2, with TRBD1 matching 9 bases. This CDR3 contains 15 residues. Trimming at V came to 6 bases and at J to 4 bases, leaving 9 bases not matched to a gene. Germline V CDR1 and CDR2: MNHEY, SVGAGI.

The chain combines TRBV4-2 with TRBJ2-1; TRBD2 agrees at 12 bases. Per the germline V gene, CDR1 is LGHNA and CDR2 is YNFKEQ. The CDR3 extends over 16 amino acids. With V trimmed by 1 base and J by 7 bases, 5 bases remained unmatched. CDR3: CASSQVLAGGSNEQFF. As DNA, the CDR3 is TGTGCCAGCAGCCAAGTGCTAGCGGGAGGGAGTAATGAGCAGTTCTTC.

This rearrangement joins TRBV5-1 to TRBJ1-2; TRBD1 matches 11 bases. In germline, CDR1 is SGHRS, CDR2 YFSETQ. The CDR3 spans 15 residues. J lost 6 bases, V lost 4 bases, and 8 bases had no gene match. The CDR3 protein is CASSPIGGQGDGYTF. CDR3 DNA sequence: TGCGCCAGCAGCCCCATCGGGGGACAGGGGGATGGCTACACCTTC.

This chain joins TRBV2 and TRBJ1-5; D is uncertain. CDR3 length: 15 amino acids. Germline V gene data show CDR1 as SNHLY and CDR2 as FYNNEI. V was pared by 3 bases and J by 7 bases, with 16 bases between. The chain's CDR3 is CASSEMEQYGQPQHF. The CDR3 DNA sequence: TGTGCCAGCAGTGAGATGGAACAGTATGGCCAGCCCCAGCATTTT.

The rearrangement uses TRBV7-9 and TRBJ2-1, with 14 nucleotides matching TRBD2. The V gene's germline CDR1 is SEHNR and CDR2 FQNEAQ (reference sequence). V was pared by 5 bases and J by 7 bases, with 7 bases of the junction left unmatched. The CDR3 has 16 residues. Here the CDR3 reads CASSRRTSGRLNEQFF. CDR3 nucleotides: TGTGCCAGCAGCCGCCGGACTAGCGGGAGGTTGAATGAGCAGTTCTTC.

As to this clone: The sample carries other DNA sequences with the same CDR3. The rearrangement links TRBV5-4 to TRBJ1-2, with D hard to call. Germline assignment: CDR1 SGHNT and CDR2 YYREEE (reference sequence). This CDR3 contains 12 residues. The V and J ends lost 0 bases and 4 bases respectively, with 4 bases between them. CDR3 coding DNA: TGTGCCAGCAGCTTGGACAGCTATGGCTACACCTTC. It yields the protein CASSLDSYGYTF.

The chain's CDR3 is CASSPEVKQYF. DNA for the CDR3: TGTGCCAGCAGCCCCGAGGTTAAGCAGTACTTC. The chain recombines TRBV5-8 with TRBJ2-7; D is uncertain. CDR3 size: 11 residues. V was clipped by 4 bases and J by 8 bases, with 10 bases between them. Germline CDR1 and CDR2: SGHTS and YDEGEE.

V and J are TRBV5-1 and TRBJ2-1, with 8 bases aligning to TRBD1. J gave up 5 bases and V 5 bases, and 9 bases lay outside the gene matches. CDR1 and CDR2 (germline): SGHRS, YFSETQ. The CDR3 runs to 15 residues. CDR3 DNA: TGCGCCAGCAGTAAAAGGCAGGGGGCTGACAATGAGCAGTTCTTC. Translating it yields CASSKRQGADNEQFF.

This clone was seen only once. Other nucleotide sequences in the sample specify the same CDR3. The chain links TRBV5-1 to TRBJ1-1; no clear D gene. Germline V lookup: CDR1 SGHRS, CDR2 YFSETQ. The CDR3 spans 13 residues. Between the trimmed V and J ends, which lost 4 bases and 0 bases, there was a span of 7 bases. This CDR3 reads CASSLAVNTEAFF. CDR3 nucleotides: TGCGCCAGCAGCCTCGCGGTGAACACTGAAGCTTTCTTT. The full variable domain, with the rest looked up from reference TRBV5-1 and TRBJ1-1, is KAGVTQTPRYLIKTRGQQVTLSCSPISGHRSVSWYQQTPGQGLQFLFEYFSETQRNKGNFPGRFSGRQFSNSRSEMNVSTLELGDSALYLCASSLAVNTEAFFGQGTRLTVV.

The J gene is TRBJ1-1, the V gene TRBV19; D is unresolved. CDR1 and CDR2 from the germline V gene are LNHDA and SQIVND (reference sequence). The CDR3 is 10 residues long. V lost 4 bases and J lost 7, with 4 bases in between. The CDR3 sequence: CASSNGEAFF. CDR3 bases: TGTGCCAGTAGTAACGGTGAAGCTTTCTTT.

The chain uses TRBV7-3 and TRBJ2-1, with a tentative D call TRBD2 (6 bases). The V gene's germline CDR1 is SGHTA and CDR2 FQGTGA. Trimming removed 4 bases from V and 7 bases from J, with 17 bases in between. The CDR3 runs to 15 residues. The CDR3 loop is CASSSRSGLKNEQFF. As DNA, the CDR3 is TGTGCCAGCAGCTCGAGATCGGGACTCAAAAATGAGCAGTTCTTC. The whole variable domain, filled in from reference TRBV7-3 and TRBJ2-1, reads GAGVSQTPSNKVTEKGKYVELRCDPISGHTALYWYRQSLGQGPEFLIYFQGTGAADDSGLPNDRFFAVRPEGSVSTLKIQRTERGDSAVYLCASSSRSGLKNEQFFGPGTRLTVL.

The chain joins TRBV9 to TRBJ2-7; TRBD2 aligns across 8 bases. CDR3 length: 15 residues. Germline CDR1 is SGDLS and CDR2 is YYNGEE. Losses at the gene ends were 0 bases for V and 0 bases for J; bases not matched to a gene: 2. The CDR3 DNA is TGTGCCAGCAGCGTAGCGGGAGGGAACTCCTACGAGCAGTACTTC. Its translation: CASSVAGGNSYEQYF.